This T cell receptor (beta chain) originates from a study of human T cells and chemical hapten exposure. Study-wide results and limits: The presence of alopecia in the donors means their immune response may differ from healthy people's.

The CDR3 consists of 13 residues. V was shortened by 6 bases and J by 9 bases, with 12 bases between the two germline ends. In germline, CDR1 is MNHEY, CDR2 SVGAGI. The study's library attached unique molecular identifiers to single cDNA molecules. Original handling: Counting gave a median of around 96,000 TCRs per sample, with values ranging from roughly 23,224 to 700,000. TCRdb recomputed calls from the RACE reads with MiXCR, one row per CDR3 protein. TCRdb, not the authors, supplied the V and J calls. The table shows roughly 380,000 distinct CDR3 sequences, with around 5.5% occurring only once. Time point denoted: pre-sensitization, week 0. The treatment: therapeutic diphenylcyclopropenone sensitization with weekly scalp DPC. This clonotype has a handful of counts. Antigen: not known.

The rearrangement joins TRBV6-5 to TRBJ1-6, with a tentative D call TRBD1 (5 bases). The TCR originated in a woman aged 50 to 65 with alopecia areata. Some clones in this sample may be carry-over from other donors' samples. Source: whole blood, taken in connection with sensitization to the hapten diphenylcyclopropenone (DPC). The CDR3 protein is CASSLGRSSPLHF. The CDR3, as DNA: TGTGCCAGCAGCCTGGGGCGTTCTTCACCCCTCCACTTT.